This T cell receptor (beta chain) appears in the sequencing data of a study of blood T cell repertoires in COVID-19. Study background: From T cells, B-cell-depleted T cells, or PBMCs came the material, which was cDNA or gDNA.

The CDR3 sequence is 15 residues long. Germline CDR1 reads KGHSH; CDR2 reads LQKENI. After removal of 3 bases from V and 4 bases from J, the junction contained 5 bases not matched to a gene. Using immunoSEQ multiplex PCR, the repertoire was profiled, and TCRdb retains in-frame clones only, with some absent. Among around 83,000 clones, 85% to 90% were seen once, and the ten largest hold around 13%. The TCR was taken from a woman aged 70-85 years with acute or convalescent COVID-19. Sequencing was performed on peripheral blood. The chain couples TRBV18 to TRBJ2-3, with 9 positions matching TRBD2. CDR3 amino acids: CASSPPAGGADTQYF. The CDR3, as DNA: TGTGCCAGCTCACCCCCGGCGGGAGGGGCAGATACGCAGTATTTT.